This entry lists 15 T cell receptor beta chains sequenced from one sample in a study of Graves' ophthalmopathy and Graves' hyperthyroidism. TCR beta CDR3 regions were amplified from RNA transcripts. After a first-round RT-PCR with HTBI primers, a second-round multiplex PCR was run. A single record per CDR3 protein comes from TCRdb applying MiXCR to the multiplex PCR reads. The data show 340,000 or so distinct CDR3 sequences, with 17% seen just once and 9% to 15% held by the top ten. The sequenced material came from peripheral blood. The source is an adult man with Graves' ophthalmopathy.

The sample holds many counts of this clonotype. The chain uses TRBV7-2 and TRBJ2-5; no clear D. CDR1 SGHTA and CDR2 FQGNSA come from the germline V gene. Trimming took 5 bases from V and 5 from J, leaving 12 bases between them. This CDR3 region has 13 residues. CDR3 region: CASSLPVVETQYF. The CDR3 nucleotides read TGTGCCAGCAGCCTCCCCGTGGTGGAGACCCAGTACTTC.

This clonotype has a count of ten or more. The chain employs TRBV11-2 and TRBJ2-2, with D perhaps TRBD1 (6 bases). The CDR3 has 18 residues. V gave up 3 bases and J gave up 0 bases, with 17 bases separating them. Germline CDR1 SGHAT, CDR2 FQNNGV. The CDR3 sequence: CASSLVLQGPTNTGELFF. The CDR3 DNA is TGTGCCAGCAGCTTGGTTCTCCAGGGGCCAACGAACACCGGGGAGCTGTTTTTT.

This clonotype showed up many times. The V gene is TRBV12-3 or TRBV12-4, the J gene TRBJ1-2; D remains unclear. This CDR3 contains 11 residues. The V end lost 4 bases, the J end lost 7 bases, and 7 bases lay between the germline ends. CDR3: CASSSGGGYTF. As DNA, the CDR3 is TGTGCCAGCAGTTCAGGCGGTGGCTACACCTTC.

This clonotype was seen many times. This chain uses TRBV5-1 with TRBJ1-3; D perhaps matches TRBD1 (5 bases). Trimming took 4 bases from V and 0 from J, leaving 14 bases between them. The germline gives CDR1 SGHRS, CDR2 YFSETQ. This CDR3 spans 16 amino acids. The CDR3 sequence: CASSPTVGGSGNTIYF. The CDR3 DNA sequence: TGCGCCAGCAGCCCGACGGTGGGGGGCTCTGGAAACACCATATATTTT.

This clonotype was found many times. This chain's CDR3 is CASSSGTVSSYEQYF. The CDR3 DNA is TGTGCCAGCAGCAGCGGGACCGTATCATCCTACGAGCAGTACTTC. V is TRBV6-2 or TRBV6-3 and J is TRBJ2-7; 7 bases align to TRBD2. The germline V gene has CDR1 MNHEY and CDR2 SVGEGT. Trimming took 6 bases from V and 1 from J; bases not matched to a gene: 9. This CDR3 is 15 amino acids long.

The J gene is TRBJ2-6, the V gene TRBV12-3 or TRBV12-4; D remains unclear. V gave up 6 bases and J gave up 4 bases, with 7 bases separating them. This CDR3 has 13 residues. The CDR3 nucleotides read TGTGCCAGCAGCCCGACCGGGGCCAACGTCCTGACTTTC. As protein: CASSPTGANVLTF.

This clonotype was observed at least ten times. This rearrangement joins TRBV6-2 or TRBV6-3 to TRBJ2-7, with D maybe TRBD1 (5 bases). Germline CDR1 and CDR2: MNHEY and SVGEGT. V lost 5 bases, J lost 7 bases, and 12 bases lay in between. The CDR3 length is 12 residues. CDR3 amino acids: CASSDTGFEQYF. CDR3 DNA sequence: TGTGCCAGCAGTGACACAGGTTTTGAGCAGTACTTC.

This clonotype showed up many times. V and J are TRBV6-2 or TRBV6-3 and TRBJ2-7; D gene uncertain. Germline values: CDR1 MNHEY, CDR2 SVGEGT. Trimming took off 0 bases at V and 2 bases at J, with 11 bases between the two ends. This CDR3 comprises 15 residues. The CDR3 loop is CASSYSRTVTYEQYF. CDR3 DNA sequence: TGTGCCAGCAGTTACTCTCGCACCGTAACCTACGAGCAGTACTTC.

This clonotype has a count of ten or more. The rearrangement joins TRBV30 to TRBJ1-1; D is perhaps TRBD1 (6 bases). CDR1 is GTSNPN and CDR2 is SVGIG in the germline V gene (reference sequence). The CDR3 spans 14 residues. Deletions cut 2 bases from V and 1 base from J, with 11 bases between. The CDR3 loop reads CAWSRGTQNTEAFF. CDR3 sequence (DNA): TGTGCCTGGAGTCGCGGGACACAGAACACTGAAGCTTTCTTT.

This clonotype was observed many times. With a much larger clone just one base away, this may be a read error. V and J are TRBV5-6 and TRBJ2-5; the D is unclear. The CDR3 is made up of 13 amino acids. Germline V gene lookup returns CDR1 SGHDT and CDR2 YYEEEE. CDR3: CASSLAGQGTQYF. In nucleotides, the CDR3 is TGTGCCAGCAGCTTGGCAGGCCAAGGGACCCAGTACTTC.

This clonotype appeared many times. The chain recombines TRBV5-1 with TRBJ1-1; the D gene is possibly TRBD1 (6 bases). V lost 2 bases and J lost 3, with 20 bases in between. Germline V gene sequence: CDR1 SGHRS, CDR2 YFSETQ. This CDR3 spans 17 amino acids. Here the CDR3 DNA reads TGCGCCAGCAGCTTTAAGATCACAAGGGAGGGGGACACTGAAGCTTTCTTT. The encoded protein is CASSFKITREGDTEAFF. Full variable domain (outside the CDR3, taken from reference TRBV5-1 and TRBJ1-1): KAGVTQTPRYLIKTRGQQVTLSCSPISGHRSVSWYQQTPGQGLQFLFEYFSETQRNKGNFPGRFSGRQFSNSRSEMNVSTLELGDSALYLCASSFKITREGDTEAFFGQGTRLTVV.

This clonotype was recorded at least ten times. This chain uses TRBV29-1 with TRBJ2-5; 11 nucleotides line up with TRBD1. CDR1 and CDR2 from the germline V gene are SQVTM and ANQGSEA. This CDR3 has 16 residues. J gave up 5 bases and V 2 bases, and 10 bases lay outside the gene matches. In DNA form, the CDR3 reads TGCAGCGTTGAACCTAGGACAGGGGGCAACCGTGAGACCCAGTACTTC. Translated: CSVEPRTGGNRETQYF.

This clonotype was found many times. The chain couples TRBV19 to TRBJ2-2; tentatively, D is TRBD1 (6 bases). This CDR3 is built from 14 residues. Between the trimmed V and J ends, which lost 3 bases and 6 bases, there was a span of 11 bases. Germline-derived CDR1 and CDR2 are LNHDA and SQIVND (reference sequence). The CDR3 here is CASSIRTGPGELFF. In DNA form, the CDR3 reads TGTGCCAGTAGTATTCGCACAGGGCCCGGGGAGCTGTTTTTT.

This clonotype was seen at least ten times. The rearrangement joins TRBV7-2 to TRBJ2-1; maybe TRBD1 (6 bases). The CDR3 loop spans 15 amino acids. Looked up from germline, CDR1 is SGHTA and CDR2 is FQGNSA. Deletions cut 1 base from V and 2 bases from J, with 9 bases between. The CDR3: CASSLGQGTYNEQFF. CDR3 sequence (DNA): TGTGCCAGCAGCTTAGGGCAGGGGACCTACAATGAGCAGTTCTTC.

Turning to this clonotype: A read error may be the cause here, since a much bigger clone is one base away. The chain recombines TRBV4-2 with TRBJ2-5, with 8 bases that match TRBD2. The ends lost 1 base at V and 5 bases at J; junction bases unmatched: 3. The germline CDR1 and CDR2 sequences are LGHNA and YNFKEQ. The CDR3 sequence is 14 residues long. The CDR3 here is CASSQVRGGETQYF. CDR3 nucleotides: TGTGCCAGCAGCCAAGTCCGGGGGGGGGAGACCCAGTACTTC.